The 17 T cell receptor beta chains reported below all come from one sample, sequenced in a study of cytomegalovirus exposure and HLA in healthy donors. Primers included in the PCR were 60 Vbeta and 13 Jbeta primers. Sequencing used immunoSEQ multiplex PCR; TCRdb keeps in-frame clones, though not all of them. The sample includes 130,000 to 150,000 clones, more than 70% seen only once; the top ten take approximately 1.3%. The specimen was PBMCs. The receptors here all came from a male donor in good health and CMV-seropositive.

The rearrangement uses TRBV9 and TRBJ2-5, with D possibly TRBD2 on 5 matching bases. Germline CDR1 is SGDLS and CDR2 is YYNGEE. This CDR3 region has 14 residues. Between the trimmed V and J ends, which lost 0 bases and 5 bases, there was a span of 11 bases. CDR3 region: CASSVERTWETQYF. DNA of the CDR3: TGTGCCAGCAGCGTAGAAAGGACTTGGGAGACCCAGTACTTC. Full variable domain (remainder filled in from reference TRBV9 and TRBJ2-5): DSGVTQTPKHLITATGQRVTLRCSPRSGDLSVYWYQQSLDQGLQFLIQYYNGEERAKGNILERFSAQQFPDLHSELNLSSLELGDSALYFCASSVERTWETQYFGPGTRLLVL.

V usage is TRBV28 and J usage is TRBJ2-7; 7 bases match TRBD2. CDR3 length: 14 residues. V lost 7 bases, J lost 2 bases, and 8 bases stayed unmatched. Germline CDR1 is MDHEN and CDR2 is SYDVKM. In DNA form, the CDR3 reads TGTGCCAGCACCGATAGCGGGCCGACCTACGAGCAGTACTTC. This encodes CASTDSGPTYEQYF.

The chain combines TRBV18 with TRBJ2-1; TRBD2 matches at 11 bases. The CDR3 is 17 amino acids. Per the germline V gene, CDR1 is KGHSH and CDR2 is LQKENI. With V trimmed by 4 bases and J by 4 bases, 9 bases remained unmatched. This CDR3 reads CASSLFSGTSGYNEQFF. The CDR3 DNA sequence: TGTGCCAGCTCACTCTTCTCCGGGACTAGCGGATACAATGAGCAGTTCTTC.

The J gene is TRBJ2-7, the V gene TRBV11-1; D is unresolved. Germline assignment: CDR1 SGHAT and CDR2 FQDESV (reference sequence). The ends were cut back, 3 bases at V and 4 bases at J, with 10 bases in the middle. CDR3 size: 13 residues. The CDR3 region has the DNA TGTGCCAGCAGCTTTCCCCAGCGTTACGAGCAGTACTTC. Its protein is CASSFPQRYEQYF.

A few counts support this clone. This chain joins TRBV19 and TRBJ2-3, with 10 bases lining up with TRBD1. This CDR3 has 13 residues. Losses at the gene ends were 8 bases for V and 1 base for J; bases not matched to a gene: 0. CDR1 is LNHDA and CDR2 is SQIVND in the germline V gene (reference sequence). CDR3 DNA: TGTGCCAGTGGACAGGGGGGCACAGATACGCAGTATTTT. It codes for CASGQGGTDTQYF.

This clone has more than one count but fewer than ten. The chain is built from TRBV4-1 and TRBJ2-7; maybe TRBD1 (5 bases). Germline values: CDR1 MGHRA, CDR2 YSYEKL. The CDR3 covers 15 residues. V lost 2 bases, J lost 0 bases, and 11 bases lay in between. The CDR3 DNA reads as TGCGCCAGCAGCCAAACCTCGACAGTCTCCTACGAGCAGTACTTC. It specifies CASSQTSTVSYEQYF.

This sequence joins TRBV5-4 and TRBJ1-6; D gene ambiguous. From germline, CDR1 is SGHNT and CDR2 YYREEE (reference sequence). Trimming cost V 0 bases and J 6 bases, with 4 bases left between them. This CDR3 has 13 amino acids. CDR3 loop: CASSLDSNSPLHF. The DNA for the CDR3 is TGTGCCAGCAGCTTGGACAGTAATTCACCCCTCCACTTT.

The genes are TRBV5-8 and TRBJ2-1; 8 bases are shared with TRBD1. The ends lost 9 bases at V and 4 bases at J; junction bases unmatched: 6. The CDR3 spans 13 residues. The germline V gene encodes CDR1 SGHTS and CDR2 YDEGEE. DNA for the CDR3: TGTGCCAAACGGGACAGGACTTACAATGAGCAGTTCTTC. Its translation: CAKRDRTYNEQFF.

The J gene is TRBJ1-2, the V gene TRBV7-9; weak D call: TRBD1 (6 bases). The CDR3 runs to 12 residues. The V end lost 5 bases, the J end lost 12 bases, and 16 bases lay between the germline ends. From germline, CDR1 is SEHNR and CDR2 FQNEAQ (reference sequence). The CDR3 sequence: CASSPGTRLHTF. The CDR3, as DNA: TGTGCCAGCAGCCCCGGGACAAGGCTCCACACCTTC. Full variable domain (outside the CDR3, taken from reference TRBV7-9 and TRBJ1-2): DTGVSQNPRHKITKRGQNVTFRCDPISEHNRLYWYRQTLGQGPEFLTYFQNEAQLEKSRLLSDRFSAERPKGSFSTLEIQRTEQGDSAMYLCASSPGTRLHTFGSGTRLTVV.

The CDR3 DNA sequence: TGTGCCAGCAGCTCGCAGGGTGAAGCTTTCTTT. This sequence encodes CASSSQGEAFF. The V call is TRBV7-9, the J call TRBJ1-1, with a possible D match to TRBD1 (5 bases). Germline assignment: CDR1 SEHNR and CDR2 FQNEAQ (reference sequence). Between the trimmed V and J ends, which lost 4 bases and 7 bases, there was a span of 7 bases. The CDR3 is made up of 11 amino acids.

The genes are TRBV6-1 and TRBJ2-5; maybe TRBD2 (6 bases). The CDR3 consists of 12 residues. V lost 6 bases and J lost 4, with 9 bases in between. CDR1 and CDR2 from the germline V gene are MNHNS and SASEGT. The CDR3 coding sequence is TGTGCCAGCAGAGGAGGGATAGAGACCCAGTACTTC. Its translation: CASRGGIETQYF.

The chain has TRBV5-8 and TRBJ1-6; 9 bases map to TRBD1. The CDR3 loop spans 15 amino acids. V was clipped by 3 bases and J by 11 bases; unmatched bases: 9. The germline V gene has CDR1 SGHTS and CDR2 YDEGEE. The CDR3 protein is CASSWGQGVFPPLHF. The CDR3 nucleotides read TGTGCCAGCAGCTGGGGACAGGGAGTCTTTCCACCCCTCCACTTT.

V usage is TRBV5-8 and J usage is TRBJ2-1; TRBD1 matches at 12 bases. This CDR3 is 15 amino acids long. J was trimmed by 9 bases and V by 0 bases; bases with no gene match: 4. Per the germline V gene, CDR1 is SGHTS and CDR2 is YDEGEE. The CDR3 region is CASSLEGTGGAEQFF. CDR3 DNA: TGTGCCAGCAGCTTGGAGGGGACAGGGGGCGCTGAGCAGTTCTTC.

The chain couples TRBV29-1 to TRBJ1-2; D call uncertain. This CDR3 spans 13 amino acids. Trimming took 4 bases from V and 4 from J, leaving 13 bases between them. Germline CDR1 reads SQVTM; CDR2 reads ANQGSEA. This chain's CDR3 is CSVGRTGAYGYTF. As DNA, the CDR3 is TGCAGCGTTGGGAGGACCGGCGCCTATGGCTACACCTTC. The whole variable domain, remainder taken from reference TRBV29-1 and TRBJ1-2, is SAVISQKPSRDICQRGTSLTIQCQVDSQVTMMFWYRQQPGQSLTLIATANQGSEATYESGFVIDKFPISRPNLTFSTLTVSNMSPEDSSIYLCSVGRTGAYGYTFGSGTRLTVV.

The CDR3 spells CASSLEYSTYEQYF. The CDR3 region has the DNA TGTGCCAGCAGCTTGGAGTATAGCACCTACGAGCAGTACTTC. The V and J genes are TRBV5-6 and TRBJ2-7, with no clear D. CDR1 and CDR2 (germline): SGHDT, YYEEEE. The CDR3 loop spans 14 amino acids. V lost 0 bases and J 2 bases, leaving 9 bases between the germline ends.

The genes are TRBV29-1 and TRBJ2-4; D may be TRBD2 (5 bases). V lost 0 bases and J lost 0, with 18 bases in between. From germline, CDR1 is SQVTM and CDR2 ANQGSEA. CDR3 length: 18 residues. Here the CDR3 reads CSVEDRRVSGVAKNIQYF. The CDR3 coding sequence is TGCAGCGTTGAAGATCGAAGGGTTTCCGGGGTAGCCAAAAACATTCAGTACTTC. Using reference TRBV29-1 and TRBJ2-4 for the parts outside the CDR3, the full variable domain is SAVISQKPSRDICQRGTSLTIQCQVDSQVTMMFWYRQQPGQSLTLIATANQGSEATYESGFVIDKFPISRPNLTFSTLTVSNMSPEDSSIYLCSVEDRRVSGVAKNIQYFGAGTRLSVL.

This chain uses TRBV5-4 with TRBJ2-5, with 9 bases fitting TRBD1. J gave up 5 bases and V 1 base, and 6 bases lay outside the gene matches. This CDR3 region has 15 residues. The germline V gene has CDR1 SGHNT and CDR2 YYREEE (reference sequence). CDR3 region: CASSLTGTGIETQYF. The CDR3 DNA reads TGTGCCAGCAGCTTGACCGGGACAGGGATCGAGACCCAGTACTTC.